These T cell receptor beta chains were read from a single sample in a study of blood T cell repertoires in COVID-19. Sequencing was performed with immunoSEQ multiplex PCR; in TCRdb, only in-frame clones are kept and a portion is missing. The sample has about 480,000 clones, about 91% seen once. Specimen: peripheral blood. Every receptor here comes from a man between 18 and 29 years old with COVID-19, enrolled during active disease. CDR3s include the opening cysteine and the closing phenylalanine or tryptophan. The D gene is left open where the match is weak. Clone size is given for some rows only: seen once, a few or many times, or a class if the clone is expanded.

abundance	v_gene	j_gene	d_gene	CDR3aa	CDR3nt
-	TRBV14	TRBJ2-7	-	CASSSGDLREQYF	TGTGCCAGCAGCTCAGGGGACCTACGGGAGCAGTACTTC
-	TRBV5-4	TRBJ2-7	TRBD1	CATAPGGTGPHEQYF	TGTGCCACCGCCCCCGGTGGGACAGGGCCCCACGAGCAGTACTTC
-	TRBV27	TRBJ2-7	TRBD1	CASSITGVGEQYF	TGTGCCAGCAGTATAACAGGGGTAGGCGAGCAGTACTTC
-	TRBV11-3	TRBJ2-5	TRBD2	CASSSLAGELWETQYF	TGTGCCAGCAGTTCGCTAGCGGGAGAGTTATGGGAGACCCAGTACTTC
-	TRBV7-9	TRBJ2-3	-	CASSPQLRAGDTQYF	TGTGCCAGCAGTCCCCAGCTGCGGGCGGGGGATACGCAGTATTTT
-	TRBV5-1	TRBJ2-5	TRBD1	CASSLGTGGAETQYF	TGCGCCAGCAGCTTGGGGACAGGGGGCGCGGAGACCCAGTACTTC
-	TRBV12-2	TRBJ1-1	-	CAGRGRRRAFF	TGTGCAGGCCGCGGGCGGAGAAGGGCTTTCTTT
-	TRBV9	TRBJ2-1	TRBD2	CASRGLAGGPSNEQFF	TGTGCCAGCAGAGGACTAGCGGGAGGGCCATCCAATGAGCAGTTCTTC
once	TRBV6-5	TRBJ1-2	-	CASSPMGAKGYTF	TGTGCCAGCAGCCCCATGGGGGCAAAGGGCTACACCTTC
-	TRBV11-2	TRBJ2-7	-	CASSLRRDVTYEQYF	TGTGCCAGCAGCTTACGGCGGGACGTTACCTACGAGCAGTACTTC
-	TRBV19	TRBJ2-7	-	CASSMGAGNEQYF	TGTGCCAGTAGTATGGGGGCCGGGAATGAGCAGTACTTC
-	TRBV2	TRBJ2-7	-	CASEYRSYEQYF	TGTGCCAGCGAATACAGATCCTACGAGCAGTACTTC
-	TRBV19	TRBJ2-2	-	CASSDPGHNTGELFF	TGTGCCAGTAGCGACCCGGGACACAACACCGGGGAGCTGTTTTTT
-	TRBV3-1/TRBV3-2	TRBJ1-6	-	CASSQAVYNSPLHF	TGTGCCAGCAGCCAAGCCGTTTATAATTCACCCCTCCACTTT
once	TRBV5-4	TRBJ1-2	-	CASSLLAGNYGCTF	TGTGCCAGCAGCTTGCTGGCGGGGAACTATGGCTGCACCTTC
-	TRBV27	TRBJ2-3	TRBD2	CASRTTRIPSGGLGDTQYF	TGTGCCAGCAGAACGACAAGAATCCCTAGCGGTGGCCTGGGGGATACGCAGTATTTT
once	TRBV4-1	TRBJ2-7	-	CASSQGLVSSYEQYF	TGCGCCAGCAGCCAAGGGTTGGTCAGCTCCTACGAGCAGTACTTC
-	TRBV12-5	TRBJ2-7	TRBD1	CASATLPGQGPYEQYF	TGTGCTAGTGCTACCCTTCCGGGACAGGGTCCCTACGAGCAGTACTTC
-	TRBV7-9	TRBJ1-1	TRBD1	CASSLGQGVAEAFF	TGTGCCAGCAGCTTAGGACAGGGGGTCGCTGAAGCTTTCTTT
once	TRBV3-1/TRBV3-2	TRBJ1-2	-	CASSPFGAGNYGYTF	TGTGCCAGCAGCCCTTTTGGGGCAGGTAACTATGGCTACACCTTC
-	TRBV7-9	TRBJ1-4	-	CASSLVQGKNEKLFF	TGTGCCAGCAGCTTAGTTCAGGGAAAGAATGAAAAACTGTTTTTT
-	TRBV28	TRBJ1-2	TRBD1	CASSSRTGNYGYTF	TGTGCCAGCAGTTCCCGGACAGGGAACTATGGCTACACCTTC
-	TRBV5-1	TRBJ2-5	-	CASSLGLRSQETQYF	TGCGCCAGCAGCTTGGGGTTGAGAAGCCAAGAGACCCAGTACTTC
-	TRBV5-1	TRBJ2-3	-	CASSESGLHTQYF	TGCGCCAGCAGCGAATCGGGACTCCATACGCAGTATTTT
once	TRBV6-5	TRBJ1-2	-	CASSYGTLGGYTF	TGTGCCAGCAGTTACGGGACACTCGGTGGCTACACCTTC
-	TRBV10-1	TRBJ2-7	TRBD2	CASSEGLAGIYEQYF	TGCGCCAGCAGTGAGGGACTAGCGGGGATCTACGAGCAGTACTTC
-	TRBV3-1/TRBV3-2	TRBJ1-1	-	CASRYTGNTEAFF	TGTGCCAGCAGGTATACAGGGAACACTGAAGCTTTCTTT